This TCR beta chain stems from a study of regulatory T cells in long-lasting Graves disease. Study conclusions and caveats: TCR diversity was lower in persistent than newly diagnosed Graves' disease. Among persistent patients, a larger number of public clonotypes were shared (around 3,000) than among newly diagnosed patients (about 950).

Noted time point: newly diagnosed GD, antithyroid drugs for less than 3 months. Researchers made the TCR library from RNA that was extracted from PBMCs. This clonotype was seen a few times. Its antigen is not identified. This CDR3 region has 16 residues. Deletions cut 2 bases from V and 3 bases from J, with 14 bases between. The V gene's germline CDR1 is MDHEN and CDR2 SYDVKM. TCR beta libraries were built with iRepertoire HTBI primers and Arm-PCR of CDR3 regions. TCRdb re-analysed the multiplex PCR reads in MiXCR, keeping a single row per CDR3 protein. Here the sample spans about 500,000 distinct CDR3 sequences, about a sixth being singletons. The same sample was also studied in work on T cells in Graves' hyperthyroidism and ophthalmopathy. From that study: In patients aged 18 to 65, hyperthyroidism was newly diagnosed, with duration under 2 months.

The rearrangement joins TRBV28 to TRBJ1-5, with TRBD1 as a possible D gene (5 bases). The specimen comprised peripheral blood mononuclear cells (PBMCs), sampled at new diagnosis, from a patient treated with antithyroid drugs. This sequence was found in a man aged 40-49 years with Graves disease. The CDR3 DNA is TGTGCCAGCAGTTTAGAGACAAGGGGCCTCAATCAGCCCCAGCATTTT. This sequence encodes CASSLETRGLNQPQHF.